Below, 23 T cell receptor beta chains from the same sample are listed, as sequenced in a study of T cells in Graves' hyperthyroidism and ophthalmopathy. The investigators amplified TCR beta CDR3 regions from RNA transcripts. First-round RT-PCR of the TCR CDR3 relied on the HTBI primer set. TCRdb reanalysed the multiplex PCR reads using MiXCR and keeps one entry per CDR3 protein. This sample has around 620,000 distinct CDR3 sequences, with roughly 17% found just once. Sequenced input: blood. The receptors were gathered from a woman aged 25 to 45 with Graves' hyperthyroidism.

This clonotype showed up many times. V and J are TRBV28 and TRBJ2-1; no firm D call. Between the trimmed V and J ends, which lost 2 bases and 10 bases, there was a span of 6 bases. Looked up from germline, CDR1 is MDHEN and CDR2 is SYDVKM. The length of the CDR3 is 11 residues. DNA of the CDR3: TGTGCCAGCAGTTTAAGGGAAGAGCAGTTCTTC. It is translated as CASSLREEQFF.

A note on this clonotype: Germline is not matched at one junction end, which may reflect a read error. This chain uses TRBV4-3 with TRBJ2-7; TRBD1 aligns across 9 bases. This CDR3 spans 16 amino acids. Per the germline V gene, CDR1 is LGHNA and CDR2 is YSLEER. CDR3 sequence: CASSPDTGTGTYEQCF. In DNA form, the CDR3 reads TGCGCCAGCAGCCCCGATACCGGGACAGGGACCTACGAGCAGTGCTTC.

As regards this clonotype: This may stem from a read error, because a much larger clone lies one nucleotide away. The V gene is TRBV2, the J gene TRBJ2-7; 12 positions agree with TRBD2. The trim removed 4 bases at V and 4 bases at J, leaving 2 bases unmatched. CDR1 is SNHLY and CDR2 is FYNNEI in the germline V gene. The CDR3 is made up of 14 amino acids. The CDR3 loop reads CASSGTSGMYEQYF. The DNA of the CDR3 is TGTGCCAGCAGTGGGACTAGCGGGATGTACGAGCAGTACTTC. The full variable domain, completed using reference TRBV2 and TRBJ2-7, is EPEVTQTPSHQVTQMGQEVILRCVPISNHLYFYWYRQILGQKVEFLVSFYNNEISEKSEIFDDQFSVERPDGSNFTLKIRSTKLEDSAMYFCASSGTSGMYEQYFGPGTRLTVT.

This chain links TRBV5-1 with TRBJ2-1, with TRBD2 matching 7 bases. CDR1 is SGHRS and CDR2 is YFSETQ in the germline V gene. CDR3 length equals 18 residues. The trim removed 1 base at V and 1 base at J, leaving 11 bases unmatched. The CDR3 spells CASSLSFRGRGSYNEQFF. CDR3 DNA: TGCGCCAGCAGCTTGAGTTTTCGGGGGAGGGGATCCTACAATGAGCAGTTCTTC.

The V gene is TRBV29-1, the J gene TRBJ2-7; 8 bases are shared with TRBD1. The CDR3 is 11 amino acids. Losses at the gene ends were 4 bases for V and 9 bases for J; bases not matched to a gene: 5. CDR1 is SQVTM, CDR2 ANQGSEA, per germline. The DNA of the CDR3 is TGCAGCGTTGGGCAGGGGGCGCGGCAGTACTTC. Protein: CSVGQGARQYF.

This clonotype showed up many times. The chain has TRBV6-1 and TRBJ1-2, with 7 bases aligning to TRBD1. CDR3 size: 14 residues. Germline lookup yields CDR1 MNHNS and CDR2 SASEGT. The V gene end was trimmed by 5 bases and the J gene end by 4 bases; junction bases not matched to a gene: 7. The CDR3 sequence: CASSPTGLGYGYTF. CDR3 nucleotide sequence: TGTGCCAGCAGTCCGACAGGGCTAGGCTATGGCTACACCTTC.

This clonotype showed up just a few times. The chain combines TRBV6-1 with TRBJ2-6; maybe TRBD1 (5 bases). CDR1 is MNHNS, CDR2 SASEGT, per germline. The germline V and J ends were trimmed by 5 bases and 2 bases, with 10 bases remaining between them. There are 15 residues in the CDR3. The CDR3 protein is CASSSTATGANVLTF. CDR3 sequence (DNA): TGTGCCAGCAGTTCGACAGCAACTGGGGCCAACGTCCTGACTTTC.

V and J are TRBV25-1 and TRBJ2-1; 8 bases are shared with TRBD1. Trimming removed 3 bases from V and 15 bases from J; junction bases left unmatched: 7. The germline gives CDR1 MGHDK, CDR2 SYGVNS. The CDR3 totals 12 residues. The CDR3 DNA is TGTGCCAGCAGTGATCCAGGACAGGGATGGTTCTTC. This encodes CASSDPGQGWFF.

This clonotype showed up many times. The chain links TRBV20-1 to TRBJ2-1; tentatively, D is TRBD1 (7 bases). The CDR3 sequence is 16 residues long. V lost 2 bases, J lost 10 bases, and 24 bases lay in between. Germline V gene data show CDR1 as DFQATT and CDR2 as SNEGSKA (reference sequence). The CDR3 sequence: CSARTIGGGYGSEQFF. DNA of the CDR3: TGCAGTGCTAGAACCATCGGAGGGGGCTATGGGTCGGAGCAGTTCTTC.

This clonotype was counted ten times or more. This chain uses TRBV5-1 with TRBJ2-1; TRBD2 agrees at 7 bases. CDR3 length equals 14 residues. The germline V gene has CDR1 SGHRS and CDR2 YFSETQ. With V trimmed by 0 bases and J by 8 bases, 5 bases remained unmatched. Here the CDR3 DNA reads TGCGCCAGCAGCTTGGAAAGGGCGGGAGATGAGCAGTTCTTC. It encodes CASSLERAGDEQFF.

This clonotype turned up a few times. This chain joins TRBV18 and TRBJ2-7, with 7 bases fitting TRBD2. Trimming cost V 0 bases and J 4 bases; bases outside gene matches: 12. CDR1 is KGHSH and CDR2 is LQKENI in the germline V gene. This CDR3 region has 17 residues. CDR3 nucleotide sequence: TGTGCCAGCTCACCACCTATTCGGACTAGAGGATTGTACGAGCAGTACTTC. Amino acids: CASSPPIRTRGLYEQYF.

In nucleotides, the CDR3 is TGTGCCAGCAGTCTCCGACGGCATTTT. It yields the protein CASSLRRHF. The V and J genes are TRBV28 and TRBJ1-5; no clear D. V was trimmed by 5 bases and J by 15 bases, leaving 8 bases between them. The germline V gene encodes CDR1 MDHEN and CDR2 SYDVKM. The CDR3 spans 9 residues.

This clonotype showed up just a few times. The V call is TRBV12-3 or TRBV12-4, the J call TRBJ1-1; weak D call: TRBD1 (6 bases). V lost 6 bases, J lost 6 bases, and 17 bases lay in between. The CDR3 contains 14 residues. The CDR3 nucleotides are TGTGCCAGCAGAACAGGGAATACGGGCGCTGAAGCTTTCTTT. This sequence encodes CASRTGNTGAEAFF.

The table lists this clonotype with many counts. This chain links TRBV6-1 with TRBJ2-3, with TRBD2 matching 15 bases. Trimming cost V 6 bases and J 2 bases; bases outside gene matches: 3. The CDR3 loop spans 16 amino acids. In germline, CDR1 is MNHNS, CDR2 SASEGT. The CDR3 DNA reads as TGTGCCAGCAGGGGACTAGCGGGGGGCCTCACAGATACGCAGTATTTT. This translates into CASRGLAGGLTDTQYF.

This clonotype has a count of ten or more. The chain joins TRBV28 to TRBJ1-1; TRBD1 might be the D (5 bases). Trimming pared 6 bases from V and 6 bases from J, leaving 23 bases between. Germline CDR1 reads MDHEN; CDR2 reads SYDVKM. The CDR3 is made up of 16 amino acids. The CDR3 region is CASSYWLGRGASEAFF. CDR3 in DNA: TGTGCCAGCAGCTATTGGCTAGGGAGAGGGGCCTCTGAAGCTTTCTTT.

This clonotype was picked up a small number of times. The genes are TRBV7-3 and TRBJ2-7; 10 bases match TRBD1. The CDR3 extends over 14 amino acids. Germline CDR1 reads SGHTA; CDR2 reads FQGTGA. V shed 5 bases, J shed 4 bases, and the junction held 5 bases outside the gene matches. CDR3 bases: TGTGCCAGCAGCAAGACAGGGGGCAGGTACGAGCAGTACTTC. This codes for CASSKTGGRYEQYF.

This rearrangement joins TRBV29-1 to TRBJ2-5, with 11 bases matching TRBD2. Germline V gene lookup returns CDR1 SQVTM and CDR2 ANQGSEA. With 1 base clipped from V and 5 bases from J, the junction kept 3 bases outside the gene matches. The CDR3 spans 14 residues. The CDR3 DNA reads as TGCAGCGTTGAAGTAGCGGGAGGGCCTGAGACCCAGTACTTC. Its protein is CSVEVAGGPETQYF.

V is TRBV30 and J is TRBJ2-4; D assignment may be TRBD1 or TRBD2 (5 bases each). The CDR3 length is 14 residues. CDR1 is GTSNPN and CDR2 is SVGIG in the germline V gene (reference sequence). Trimming took 0 bases from V and 7 from J, leaving 13 bases between them. CDR3 residues: CAWSVGGAENIQYF. DNA for the CDR3: TGTGCCTGGAGTGTTGGGGGTGCAGAGAACATTCAGTACTTC.

This clonotype occurred many times. V is TRBV29-1 and J is TRBJ1-5; possible D gene TRBD1, 6 bases. The CDR3 is 14 residues long. V dropped 7 bases and J dropped 1 base, with 14 bases sitting between them. The V gene's germline CDR1 is SQVTM and CDR2 ANQGSEA. The CDR3 DNA reads as TGCAGCGCAAAAAAAGGGGGAAGCAATCAGCCCCAGCATTTT. This gives the protein CSAKKGGSNQPQHF.

This clonotype was seen repeatedly, ten times or more. This chain uses TRBV28 with TRBJ1-1; 7 nucleotides align to TRBD1. The V and J ends lost 6 bases and 0 bases, in that order; junction bases with no gene match: 10. Germline V CDR1 and CDR2: MDHEN, SYDVKM. This CDR3 region has 16 residues. In DNA, the CDR3 is TGTGCCAGCAGCTGGCCGGGACAGCCTTTGAACACTGAAGCTTTCTTT. It specifies CASSWPGQPLNTEAFF.

The V call is TRBV15, the J call TRBJ2-2; D gene uncertain. This CDR3 spans 13 amino acids. Per the germline V gene, CDR1 is LNHNV and CDR2 is YYDKDF (reference sequence). The V gene lost 4 bases and the J gene lost 7 bases, with 10 bases spanning the gap. Written as DNA, the CDR3 is TGTGCCACCAGCACCGGGCCCGACGGGGAGCTGTTTTTT. Protein: CATSTGPDGELFF.

This clonotype has a handful of counts. The V call is TRBV10-3, the J call TRBJ2-5; D unresolved. Trimming left V 11 bases short and J 10 bases short, with 11 bases between. Germline CDR1 and CDR2: ENHRY and SYGVKD. The length of the CDR3 is 9 residues. The CDR3 region has the DNA TGTGCCGTCCCGCGAAACCAGTACTTC. Amino acid sequence: CAVPRNQYF.

The V and J genes are TRBV9 and TRBJ2-7; 9 nucleotides align to TRBD1. The CDR3 runs 14 residues. J was trimmed by 7 bases and V by 0 bases; bases with no gene match: 5. Germline assignment: CDR1 SGDLS and CDR2 YYNGEE. CDR3 region: CASSVADRGYEQYF. In nucleotides, the CDR3 is TGTGCCAGCAGCGTAGCAGACAGGGGGTATGAGCAGTACTTC.